Listed below are T cell receptor beta chains from one sample, sequenced in a study of T cell responses to AZD1222 COVID-19 vaccine. Sequenced by immunoSEQ multiplex PCR; TCRdb stores in-frame clones only, minus some. The sample carries about 85,000 clones, 88% recorded once. The source material was peripheral blood, sampled on day 0 of AZD1222 vaccination. The receptors derive from an adult in good health. CDR3s include the opening cysteine and the closing phenylalanine or tryptophan. A D gene is named only where the DNA matches it firmly. Rows give clone size only sometimes, using once, few, many, or a class for an expanded clone.

clone size,D gene,J gene,V gene,CDR3 DNA,CDR3 protein
.,.,TRBJ1-4,TRBV11-2,TGTGCCAGCAGCAAGGACGGAGGTAATGAAAAACTGTTTTTT,CASSKDGGNEKLFF
.,.,TRBJ2-4,TRBV28,TGTGCCAGCAGTCCCCACACGGGAGCCAAAAACATTCAGTACTTC,CASSPHTGAKNIQYF
few,.,TRBJ1-1,TRBV10-3,TGTGCCATCAGTGAGTACAAGGGCCTAAACACTGAAGCTTTCTTT,CAISEYKGLNTEAFF
few,.,TRBJ1-2,TRBV20-1,TGCAGTGCTAGTCCTAATCACTATGGCTACACCTTC,CSASPNHYGYTF
.,TRBD2,TRBJ2-3,TRBV7-2,TGTGCCAGCAGCTATAGCGGGGGCCGAGCAGATACGCAGTATTTT,CASSYSGGRADTQYF
once,.,TRBJ1-2,TRBV29-1,TGCAGCGTTCGGATTCAGGGAGGTGATGGCTACACCTTC,CSVRIQGGDGYTF
.,TRBD1,TRBJ2-7,TRBV11-2,TGTGCCAGCAGCCCACTGACAGGGGGCTACGAGCAGTACTTC,CASSPLTGGYEQYF
.,TRBD1,TRBJ1-1,TRBV7-8,TGTGCCAGCAGCTTGGGACAGGGGCTCACTGAAGCTTTCTTT,CASSLGQGLTEAFF
.,TRBD1,TRBJ2-2,TRBV28,TGTGCCAGCAGTAAGAGGACAGGGGGCATCACCGGGGAGCTGTTTTTT,CASSKRTGGITGELFF
.,.,TRBJ2-7,TRBV15,TGTGCCACCAGCAGAGATGGGGATTCTGGGCAGTACTTC,CATSRDGDSGQYF
.,TRBD1,TRBJ2-3,TRBV4-1,TGCGCCAGCAGCCAAGTGGGGGACAGGGGTCCAGATACGCAGTATTTT,CASSQVGDRGPDTQYF
.,.,TRBJ1-1,TRBV5-1,TGCGCCAGCAGCTTGTCTGGGGGCGAAGCTTTCTTT,CASSLSGGEAFF
.,TRBD2,TRBJ2-1,TRBV5-1,TGCGCCAGCAGCTTGACTAGCGGGATTCCCTTTGACTACAATGAGCAGTTCTTC,CASSLTSGIPFDYNEQFF
.,.,TRBJ1-4,TRBV2,TGTGCCAGCAGTAACGGAGGAGGCACTAATGAAAAACTGTTTTTT,CASSNGGGTNEKLFF
.,TRBD1,TRBJ1-3,TRBV15,TGTGCCACCAGCCAGGACAGGGGGTCTGGAAACACCATATATTTT,CATSQDRGSGNTIYF
.,TRBD1,TRBJ1-5,TRBV2,TGTGCCAGCAGTCGGAACAGGGGGAGGACTCTTAAAAATCAGCCCCAGCATTTT,CASSRNRGRTLKNQPQHF
.,TRBD2,TRBJ2-2,TRBV14,TGTGCCAGCAGCCAAGGGACTATAGCGGGAGGGACGAACACCGGGGAGCTGTTTTTT,CASSQGTIAGGTNTGELFF
.,TRBD1,TRBJ2-4,TRBV28,TGTGCCAGCAGTTTCGGTACAGGGGGAAACATTCAGTACTTC,CASSFGTGGNIQYF
.,TRBD1,TRBJ1-5,TRBV5-6,TGTGCCAGCAGCTGGACAGGGGGCAGCAATCAGCCCCAGCATTTT,CASSWTGGSNQPQHF
few,TRBD2,TRBJ2-7,TRBV4-3,TGCGCCAGCAGCCCCGAGCGGGGGATCTTCTACGAGCAGTACTTC,CASSPERGIFYEQYF
.,TRBD1,TRBJ2-3,TRBV5-1,TGCGCCAGCAGCTCTTCGACAGGGGGGGCAGATACGCAGTATTTT,CASSSSTGGADTQYF
.,TRBD2,TRBJ2-1,TRBV24-1,TGTGCCACCAGTGCGGGTCGGGGGGGCTTCCTCTACAATGAGCAGTTCTTC,CATSAGRGGFLYNEQFF
.,.,TRBJ1-1,TRBV20-1,TGCAGTGCTAGTATGAACACTGAAGCTTTCTTT,CSASMNTEAFF
.,TRBD1,TRBJ2-3,TRBV5-1,TGCGCCAGCAGCCTCGGGACAGCAACAGATACGCAGTATTTT,CASSLGTATDTQYF
.,.,TRBJ2-4,TRBV7-2,TGTGCCAGCAGCTTGGGTGACTTAGCCAAAAACATTCAGTACTTC,CASSLGDLAKNIQYF
.,TRBD2,TRBJ2-1,TRBV4-3,TGCGCCAGCAGCCCAGGTACTAGCGGGAGAGATGAGCAGTTCTTC,CASSPGTSGRDEQFF
.,TRBD1,TRBJ1-2,TRBV6-5,TGTGCCAGCAGTCCCCGGCCGGACAGGGAGTTAGGCTACACCTTC,CASSPRPDRELGYTF
.,.,TRBJ2-3,TRBV5-4,TGTGCCAGCAGCTTAGATCAGCGGAGCACAGATACGCAGTATTTT,CASSLDQRSTDTQYF
once,TRBD1,TRBJ2-1,TRBV5-1,TGCGCCAGCAGCCACACCGGGACAGGGGGGCTGGATGAGCAGTTCTTC,CASSHTGTGGLDEQFF
.,.,TRBJ2-3,TRBV5-1,TGCGCCAGCGCACACGATCTTGATACGCAGTATTTT,CASAHDLDTQYF
.,.,TRBJ2-3,TRBV12-3/TRBV12-4,TGTGCCAGCAGTTTACGGGAGTGGGATACGCAGTATTTT,CASSLREWDTQYF
.,.,TRBJ1-1,TRBV27,TGTGCCAGCTGCTCAGGGATGTTGAACACTGAAGCTTTCTTT,CASCSGMLNTEAFF
.,.,TRBJ1-2,TRBV7-8,TGTGCCAGCAGCCCATACAGGGTAGGCTCTAACTATGGCTACACCTTC,CASSPYRVGSNYGYTF
.,.,TRBJ2-3,TRBV2,TGTGCCAGTACAGCCCAACGGCCGAATACGCAGTATTTT,CASTAQRPNTQYF
.,.,TRBJ2-5,TRBV4-2,TGTGCCAGCAGCCAAGAAGGATACCAAGAGACCCAGTACTTC,CASSQEGYQETQYF
once,.,TRBJ2-2,TRBV28,TGTGCCAGCACCGAGGGGGTATCGGCGGGAAAAGCCGGGGAGCTGTTTTTT,CASTEGVSAGKAGELFF
.,.,TRBJ2-3,TRBV14,TGTGCCAGCAGCCAACCCACCCTACCCTACGGGACGCCACCATGGTATTTT,CASSQPTLPYGTPPWYF